These 26 T cell receptor beta chains came from one sample sequenced in a study of T-cell memory formation after mild COVID-19 (dated by TCRdb to the early 2020s). The library was prepared using 5' RACE. Data came from an Illumina NovaSeq 6000. TCRdb trimmed public reads at Q25 via fastp, called clones via MiXCR and kept in-frame beta chains. Every CDR3 protein is listed once, alongside the most common genes and DNA of its rows. In this sample the table shows around 110,000 distinct CDR3 sequences, about 18% of which occur a single time. The top ten hold 25% to 30% of the sample. Sequencing used PBMCs or a T cell subset sorted from them (not recorded which). The receptors here all came from an adult woman who had mild COVID-19 (a few samples of this study predate the infection). The sample titles of this study are shuffled in the database, so cell type and time point are left out; the donor was told from shared clones.

The rearrangement uses TRBV12-3 or TRBV12-4 and TRBJ2-1; 7 positions agree with TRBD1. This CDR3 spans 13 amino acids. Trimming removed 5 bases from V and 3 bases from J; junction bases left unmatched: 1. This chain's CDR3 is CASSDRVYNEQFF. DNA of the CDR3: TGTGCCAGCAGTGACAGGGTCTACAATGAGCAGTTCTTC.

The chain recombines TRBV20-1 with TRBJ2-3; D not certain. V lost 2 bases, J lost 6 bases, and 21 bases lay in between. Per germline, CDR1 DFQATT and CDR2 SNEGSKA (reference sequence). The CDR3 runs 16 residues. The CDR3 DNA reads TGCAGTGCTAGATCCCCCGCTTTTGGGGTCTTTGATACGCAGTATTTT. It specifies CSARSPAFGVFDTQYF.

The V and J genes are TRBV30 and TRBJ2-7, with D perhaps given as TRBD1 or TRBD2 (5 bases each). V lost 1 base to trimming and J lost 3 bases, with 13 bases between them. CDR1 GTSNPN and CDR2 SVGIG come from the germline V gene (reference sequence). The CDR3 runs 14 residues. The CDR3 spells CAWSGRDGHYEQYF. DNA of the CDR3: TGTGCCTGGAGTGGCCGGGACGGGCACTACGAGCAGTACTTC.

This clonotype was picked up a small number of times. The chain joins TRBV5-8 to TRBJ1-1; D gene unclear. The CDR3 totals 14 residues. Germline V lookup: CDR1 SGHTS, CDR2 YDEGEE. V gave up 0 bases and J gave up 3 bases, with 9 bases separating them. CDR3 residues: CASSLVGEDTEAFF. CDR3 DNA sequence: TGTGCCAGCAGCTTGGTAGGTGAAGACACTGAAGCTTTCTTT.

This clonotype was seen more than once but under ten times. The rearrangement uses TRBV9 and TRBJ2-1, with D perhaps TRBD2 (5 bases). The V end was cut by 3 bases, the J end by 6 bases, with 13 bases between. This CDR3 is built from 14 residues. CDR1 SGDLS and CDR2 YYNGEE come from the germline V gene. The CDR3 sequence is CASSAGPGINEQFF. DNA of the CDR3: TGTGCCAGCAGCGCCGGTCCGGGGATCAATGAGCAGTTCTTC.

This clonotype turned up a few times. The chain employs TRBV12-3 or TRBV12-4 and TRBJ2-5, with 8 bases that match TRBD2. The CDR3 is 13 residues long. V was pared by 7 bases and J by 5 bases, with 6 bases of the junction left unmatched. This CDR3 is CASTEREIETQYF. The DNA for the CDR3 is TGTGCCAGCACCGAGCGGGAGATCGAGACCCAGTACTTC.

This clonotype has only a few counts. The rearrangement links TRBV9 to TRBJ1-2; D might be TRBD1 (6 bases). The CDR3 loop spans 14 amino acids. The V end lost 3 bases, the J end lost 2 bases, and 11 bases lay between the germline ends. From germline, CDR1 is SGDLS and CDR2 YYNGEE. In DNA form, the CDR3 reads TGTGCCAGCAGCGCCCGACAGGACAACTATGGCTACACCTTC. It codes for CASSARQDNYGYTF.

The V gene is TRBV24-1, the J gene TRBJ2-5; D ambiguous. Germline CDR1 reads KGHDR; CDR2 reads SFDVKD. V was trimmed by 3 bases and J by 1 base, leaving 8 bases between them. The CDR3 runs to 14 residues. CDR3 in amino acids: CATSDIAVQETQYF. The CDR3, as DNA: TGTGCCACCAGTGATATTGCGGTCCAAGAGACCCAGTACTTC.

This clonotype has more than one count but fewer than ten. The chain links TRBV15 to TRBJ2-2, with D possibly TRBD2 on 5 matching bases. V lost 1 base, J lost 1 base, and 13 bases lay in between. Germline V gene sequence: CDR1 LNHNV, CDR2 YYDKDF (reference sequence). This CDR3 is 17 amino acids long. CDR3 bases: TGTGCCACCAGCAGAGCGGGGAGCGGTGGGAACACCGGGGAGCTGTTTTTT. Protein product: CATSRAGSGGNTGELFF.

In this sample, this clonotype turned up many times. The chain links TRBV4-3 to TRBJ2-1; 10 nucleotides line up with TRBD2. Germline lookup yields CDR1 LGHNA and CDR2 YSLEER. J was trimmed by 3 bases and V by 3 bases; bases with no gene match: 20. This CDR3 is 21 amino acids long. The CDR3 reads CASSQATTQERTSGIYNEQFF. The CDR3 nucleotides are TGCGCCAGCAGCCAGGCAACGACCCAGGAGAGGACTAGCGGAATCTACAATGAGCAGTTCTTC.

This chain uses TRBV20-1 with TRBJ2-3; 12 nucleotides align to TRBD2. V shed 1 base, J shed 2 bases, and the junction held 7 bases outside the gene matches. Germline CDR1 reads DFQATT; CDR2 reads SNEGSKA (reference sequence). The CDR3 spans 17 residues. DNA for the CDR3: TGCAGTGCTAGAGTGCTAGCGGGGGGGGCCGACACAGATACGCAGTATTTT. Its protein product is CSARVLAGGADTDTQYF.

This clonotype is large (0.1 to 1%) within its sample. This rearrangement joins TRBV4-1 to TRBJ2-2, with D hard to call. Germline values: CDR1 MGHRA, CDR2 YSYEKL. The CDR3 runs to 15 residues. V lost 0 bases and J lost 3, with 8 bases in between. DNA for the CDR3: TGCGCCAGCAGCCAAGATCTGGAGTACACCGGGGAGCTGTTTTTT. It codes for CASSQDLEYTGELFF.

This clonotype was found a few times. The rearrangement uses TRBV3-1 and TRBJ2-1, with D possibly being TRBD1 (6 bases). The CDR3 is 15 residues long. The V end was cut by 4 bases, the J end by 2 bases, with 12 bases between. Per germline, CDR1 LGHDT and CDR2 YNNKEL (reference sequence). CDR3 sequence: CASSPDRGAYNEQFF. CDR3 sequence (DNA): TGTGCCAGCAGCCCGGACAGAGGGGCCTACAATGAGCAGTTCTTC.

This clonotype was counted only a few times. The rearrangement joins TRBV29-1 to TRBJ1-1; D perhaps matches TRBD1 (5 bases). V was pared by 1 base and J by 5 bases, with 8 bases between. Germline V gene data show CDR1 as SQVTM and CDR2 as ANQGSEA. The CDR3 runs 12 residues. For the CDR3, the DNA is TGCAGCGTTGAAGGTGGGGGGACTGAAGCTTTCTTT. The encoded protein is CSVEGGGTEAFF.

This sequence joins TRBV27 and TRBJ2-1; D is ambiguous. The CDR3 sequence is 15 residues long. Germline values: CDR1 MNHEY, CDR2 SMNVEV (reference sequence). V was trimmed by 3 bases and J by 6 bases, leaving 15 bases between them. This CDR3 is CASSFYGDVSNEQFF. In nucleotides, the CDR3 is TGTGCCAGCAGTTTTTATGGGGATGTCTCCAATGAGCAGTTCTTC.

This clonotype was picked up a small number of times. The V gene is TRBV7-6, the J gene TRBJ2-1, with D unresolved. Trimming stripped 1 base from V and 2 bases from J, with 12 bases between. This CDR3 is 16 amino acids long. CDR1 and CDR2 (germline): SGHVS, FNYEAQ. For the CDR3, the DNA is TGTGCCAGCAGCTTAGATTTCAGTTTGGCCTACAATGAGCAGTTCTTC. Protein sequence: CASSLDFSLAYNEQFF.

This clonotype was seen a handful of times. The CDR3 spells CASSPTWTSGYEQYF. CDR3 in DNA: TGTGCCAGCAGCCCCACCTGGACTAGCGGCTACGAGCAGTACTTC. The J gene is TRBJ2-7, the V gene TRBV7-9, with 10 nucleotides matching TRBD2. The germline CDR1 and CDR2 sequences are SEHNR and FQNEAQ (reference sequence). The V and J ends lost 5 bases and 3 bases, in that order; junction bases with no gene match: 7. The CDR3 length is 15 residues. Combining the CDR3 with reference TRBV7-9 and TRBJ2-7 gives the whole variable domain DTGVSQNPRHKITKRGQNVTFRCDPISEHNRLYWYRQTLGQGPEFLTYFQNEAQLEKSRLLSDRFSAERPKGSFSTLEIQRTEQGDSAMYLCASSPTWTSGYEQYFGPGTRLTVT.

The count of this clonotype is one. The chain uses TRBV7-9 and TRBJ1-3; the match to TRBD1 covers 8 bases. The CDR3 loop spans 15 amino acids. Germline CDR1 and CDR2: SEHNR and FQNEAQ (reference sequence). The J segment lost 4 bases and the V segment lost 5 bases, leaving 7 bases of the junction unmatched. The CDR3 DNA sequence: TGTGCCAGCAGCATGACAGGGGCCGCGGGAAACACCATATATTTT. Translated: CASSMTGAAGNTIYF.

The chain uses TRBV5-1 and TRBJ1-4; TRBD1 aligns across 10 bases. The V gene's germline CDR1 is SGHRS and CDR2 YFSETQ. This CDR3 comprises 14 residues. V lost 4 bases and J lost 6; bases outside the gene matches: 3. For the CDR3, the DNA is TGCGCCAGCAGCCCTGGACAGGGGGATGAAAAACTGTTTTTT. Translation gives CASSPGQGDEKLFF. Together with reference TRBV5-1 and TRBJ1-4, the CDR3 gives the full variable domain: KAGVTQTPRYLIKTRGQQVTLSCSPISGHRSVSWYQQTPGQGLQFLFEYFSETQRNKGNFPGRFSGRQFSNSRSEMNVSTLELGDSALYLCASSPGQGDEKLFFGSGTQLSVL.

In this sample, this clonotype turned up a few times. The rearrangement joins TRBV5-1 to TRBJ2-7; 11 nucleotides agree with TRBD2. The germline V gene has CDR1 SGHRS and CDR2 YFSETQ. V lost 4 bases and J lost 0; bases outside the gene matches: 3. CDR3 length: 15 residues. CDR3 sequence reads: CASSVTSGNSYEQYF. The CDR3, as DNA: TGCGCCAGCAGCGTGACTAGCGGGAACTCCTACGAGCAGTACTTC.

The chain joins TRBV6-1 to TRBJ2-1; perhaps TRBD1 as D (6 bases). The V end lost 1 base, the J end lost 3 bases, and 10 bases lay between the germline ends. CDR3 length: 15 residues. Germline assignment: CDR1 MNHNS and CDR2 SASEGT. The DNA of the CDR3 is TGTGCCAGCAGTGAAGACAGGGCGGACTACAATGAGCAGTTCTTC. Translating gives CASSEDRADYNEQFF.

The sample holds a few counts of this clonotype. One end of the junction is discordant with germline, which a read error may explain. The chain recombines TRBV2 with TRBJ1-6; D gene unclear. The CDR3 is made up of 13 amino acids. CDR1 is SNHLY and CDR2 is FYNNEI in the germline V gene. The CDR3 sequence is CASRNTNAGKSTF. CDR3 nucleotides: TGTGCCAGCCGGAACACCAATGCAGGCAAATCAACCTTT.

The gene calls are TRBV3-1 and TRBJ2-3; D might be TRBD2 (6 bases). Trimming cost V 0 bases and J 7 bases, with 20 bases left between them. CDR1 is LGHDT and CDR2 is YNNKEL in the germline V gene (reference sequence). This CDR3 spans 17 amino acids. CDR3 DNA sequence: TGTGCCAGCAGCCAAGATAGGAGCGCCCGGGGGAAGAATACGCAGTATTTT. Residues: CASSQDRSARGKNTQYF.

This clonotype turned up a few times. The chain uses TRBV12-5 and TRBJ2-2, with a weak D call TRBD1 (6 bases). V was trimmed by 7 bases and J by 2 bases, leaving 8 bases between them. This CDR3 has 13 amino acids. From germline, CDR1 is LGHNT and CDR2 FRNRAP. DNA for the CDR3: TGTGCTAGTGCGGACAGTAACACCGGGGAGCTGTTTTTT. Its protein is CASADSNTGELFF.

The chain employs TRBV7-9 and TRBJ1-5; maybe TRBD1 (6 bases). V dropped 3 bases and J dropped 3 bases, with 18 bases sitting between them. Germline assignment: CDR1 SEHNR and CDR2 FQNEAQ (reference sequence). The CDR3 consists of 17 residues. This CDR3 reads CASSFSPRQGHNQPQHF. The CDR3 DNA sequence: TGTGCCAGCAGCTTTTCGCCGCGGCAGGGACACAATCAGCCCCAGCATTTT.

This clonotype was observed a handful of times. The rearrangement joins TRBV5-1 to TRBJ1-2; 7 bases match TRBD1. The CDR3 contains 12 residues. Germline trimming cut 5 bases from V and 6 bases from J; bases unmatched to any gene: 4. Per the germline V gene, CDR1 is SGHRS and CDR2 is YFSETQ. The CDR3: CASRTGSDGYTF. The CDR3 nucleotides are TGCGCCAGCAGGACAGGGTCTGATGGCTACACCTTC.